This TCR beta chain was profiled in a study of control samples from healthy donors and cancer patients. V was trimmed by 0 bases and J by 7 bases, leaving 13 bases between them. Germline V lookup: CDR1 LGHDT, CDR2 YNNKEL (reference sequence). This CDR3 is built from 14 residues. Method: immunoSEQ multiplex PCR; TCRdb's copy keeps in-frame clones and lacks some. Of 130,000 or so clones in the sample, about 88% were seen once. Sequencing was performed on blood. This rearrangement joins TRBV3-1 (or the pseudogene TRBV3-2) to TRBJ2-7; possible D gene TRBD2, 5 bases. The receptor was isolated from a middle-aged man in good health. The chain's CDR3 is CASSQEGSFREQYF. The CDR3 coding sequence is TGTGCCAGCAGCCAAGAAGGGAGCTTTCGAGAGCAGTACTTC.